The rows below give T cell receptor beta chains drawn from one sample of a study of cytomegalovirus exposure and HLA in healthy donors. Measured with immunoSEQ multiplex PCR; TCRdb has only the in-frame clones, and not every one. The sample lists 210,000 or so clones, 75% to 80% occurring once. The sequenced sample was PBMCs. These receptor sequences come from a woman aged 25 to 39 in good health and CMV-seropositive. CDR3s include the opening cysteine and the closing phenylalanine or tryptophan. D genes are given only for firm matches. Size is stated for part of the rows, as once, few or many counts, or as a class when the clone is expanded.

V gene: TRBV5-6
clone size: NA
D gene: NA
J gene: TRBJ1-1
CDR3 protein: CASSLPQGIRGTEAFF
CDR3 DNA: TGTGCCAGCAGCTTGCCGCAGGGCATCAGAGGCACTGAAGCTTTCTTT

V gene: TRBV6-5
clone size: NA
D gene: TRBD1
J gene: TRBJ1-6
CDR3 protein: CASSYRDSGSPLHF
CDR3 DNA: TGTGCCAGCAGTTACCGGGACAGTGGTTCACCCCTCCACTTT

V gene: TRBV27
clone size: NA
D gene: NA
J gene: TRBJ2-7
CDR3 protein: CASSASGVVSYEQYF
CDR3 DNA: TGTGCCAGCAGTGCATCAGGGGTTGTATCCTACGAGCAGTACTTC

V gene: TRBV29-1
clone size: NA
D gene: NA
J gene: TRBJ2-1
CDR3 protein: CSVELDRPYNEQFF
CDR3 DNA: TGCAGCGTTGAATTGGACAGACCCTACAATGAGCAGTTCTTC

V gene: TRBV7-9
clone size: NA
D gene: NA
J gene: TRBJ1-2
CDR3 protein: CASSLASTGSIGYTF
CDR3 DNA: TGTGCCAGCAGCTTAGCGTCGACTGGCTCAATTGGCTACACCTTC

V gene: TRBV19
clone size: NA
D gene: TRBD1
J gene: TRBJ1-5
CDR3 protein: CASSTGQGQNQPQHF
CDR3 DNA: TGTGCCAGTAGTACGGGACAGGGGCAAAATCAGCCCCAGCATTTT

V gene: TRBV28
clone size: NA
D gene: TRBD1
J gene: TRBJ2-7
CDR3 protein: CASNKDREDEQYF
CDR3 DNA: TGTGCCAGCAACAAGGACAGGGAGGACGAGCAGTACTTC

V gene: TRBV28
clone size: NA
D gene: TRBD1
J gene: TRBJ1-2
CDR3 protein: CASRSQGAGGDGYTF
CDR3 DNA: TGTGCCAGCAGATCCCAGGGGGCCGGGGGTGATGGCTACACCTTC

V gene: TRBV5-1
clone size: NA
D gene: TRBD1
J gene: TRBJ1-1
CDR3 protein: CASSLGQGGEAFF
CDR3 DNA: TGCGCCAGCAGCTTGGGACAGGGCGGTGAAGCTTTCTTT

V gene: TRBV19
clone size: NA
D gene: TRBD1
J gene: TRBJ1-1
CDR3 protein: CASSPRDRGSVNTEAFF
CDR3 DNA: TGTGCCAGTAGTCCCCGGGACAGGGGTTCAGTGAACACTGAAGCTTTCTTT

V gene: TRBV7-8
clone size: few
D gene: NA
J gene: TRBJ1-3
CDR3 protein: CASSLVGQQSSGNTIYF
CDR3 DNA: TGTGCCAGCAGCTTAGTCGGACAGCAGTCCTCTGGAAACACCATATATTTT

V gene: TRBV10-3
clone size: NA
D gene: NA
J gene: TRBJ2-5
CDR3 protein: CAISAIQAQETQYF
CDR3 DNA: TGTGCCATCAGTGCTATCCAGGCTCAAGAGACCCAGTACTTC

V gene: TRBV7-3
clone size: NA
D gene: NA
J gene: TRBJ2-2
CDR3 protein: CASRRGIENTGELFF
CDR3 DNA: TGTGCCAGCCGTCGGGGGATCGAGAACACCGGGGAGCTGTTTTTT

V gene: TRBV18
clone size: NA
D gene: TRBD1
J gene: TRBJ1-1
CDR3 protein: CASSPYGTGGTYTEAFF
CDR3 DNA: TGTGCCAGCTCACCCTATGGGACAGGAGGTACTTACACTGAAGCTTTCTTT

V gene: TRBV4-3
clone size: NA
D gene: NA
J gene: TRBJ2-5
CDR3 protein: CASSQDRGRQETQYF
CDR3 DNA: TGCGCCAGCAGCCAAGATCGGGGGAGACAAGAGACCCAGTACTTC

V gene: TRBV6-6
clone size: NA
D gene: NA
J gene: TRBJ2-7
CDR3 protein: CASSYSGFRAYEQYF
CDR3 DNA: TGTGCCAGCAGTTACTCGGGTTTCAGGGCCTACGAGCAGTACTTC

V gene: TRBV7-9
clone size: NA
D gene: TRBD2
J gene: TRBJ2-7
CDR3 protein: CASSLPKAGDINEQYF
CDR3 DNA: TGTGCCAGCAGCTTACCAAAAGCGGGAGATATCAACGAGCAGTACTTC

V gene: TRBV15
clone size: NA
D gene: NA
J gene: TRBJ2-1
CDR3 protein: CVTSRWTDSDEQFF
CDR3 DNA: TGTGTCACCAGCAGATGGACAGATTCGGATGAGCAGTTCTTC

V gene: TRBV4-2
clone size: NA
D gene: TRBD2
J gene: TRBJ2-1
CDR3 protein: CASSPPGGSGSTYNEQFF
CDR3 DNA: TGTGCCAGCAGCCCACCCGGGGGTAGCGGGAGTACCTACAATGAGCAGTTCTTC

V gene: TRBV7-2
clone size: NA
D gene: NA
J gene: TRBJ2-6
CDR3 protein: CASSQAGGRFGANVLTF
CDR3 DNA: TGTGCCAGCAGCCAAGCCGGGGGGCGGTTTGGGGCCAACGTCCTGACTTTC

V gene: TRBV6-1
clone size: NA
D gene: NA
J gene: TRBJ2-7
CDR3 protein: CASSPRGAAYEQYF
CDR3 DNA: TGTGCCAGTTCTCCCCGGGGGGCCGCCTACGAGCAGTACTTC

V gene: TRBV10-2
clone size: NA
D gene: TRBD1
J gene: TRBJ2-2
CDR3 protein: CASRGQGGTGELFF
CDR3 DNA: TGCGCCAGCAGGGGACAGGGGGGGACCGGGGAGCTGTTTTTT

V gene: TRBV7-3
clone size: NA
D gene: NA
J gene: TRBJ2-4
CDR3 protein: CASSSQVGGGNIQYF
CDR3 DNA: TGTGCCAGCAGCTCTCAGGTTGGGGGCGGAAACATTCAGTACTTC

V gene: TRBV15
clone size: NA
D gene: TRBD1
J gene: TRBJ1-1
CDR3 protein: CATSRPGQGNTEAFF
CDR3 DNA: TGTGCCACCAGCAGGCCGGGACAGGGTAACACTGAAGCTTTCTTT

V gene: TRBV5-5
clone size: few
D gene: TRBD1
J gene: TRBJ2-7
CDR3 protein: CASSLRGRSSYEQYF
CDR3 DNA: TGTGCCAGCAGCTTAAGGGGGCGAAGCTCCTACGAGCAGTACTTC

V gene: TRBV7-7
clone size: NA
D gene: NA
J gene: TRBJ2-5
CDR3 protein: CASSWVKGRWETQYF
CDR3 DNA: TGTGCCAGCAGCTGGGTTAAGGGGCGGTGGGAGACCCAGTACTTC

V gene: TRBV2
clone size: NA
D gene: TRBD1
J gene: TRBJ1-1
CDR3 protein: CASTVDRAGGSNTEAFF
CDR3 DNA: TGTGCCAGCACCGTGGACAGGGCGGGTGGGTCGAACACTGAAGCTTTCTTT

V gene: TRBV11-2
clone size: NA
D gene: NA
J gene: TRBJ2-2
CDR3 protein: CASSFLGQKNTGELFF
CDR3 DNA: TGTGCCAGCAGCTTCCTCGGACAGAAGAACACCGGGGAGCTGTTTTTT

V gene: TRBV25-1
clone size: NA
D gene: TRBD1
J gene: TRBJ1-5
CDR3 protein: CASSESPGTGSRNQPQHF
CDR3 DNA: TGTGCCAGCAGTGAGTCGCCCGGGACAGGGAGTCGCAATCAGCCCCAGCATTTT

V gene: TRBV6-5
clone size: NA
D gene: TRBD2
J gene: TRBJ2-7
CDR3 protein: CASSKTSGRYEQYF
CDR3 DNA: TGTGCCAGCAGTAAGACTAGCGGGCGGTACGAGCAGTACTTC

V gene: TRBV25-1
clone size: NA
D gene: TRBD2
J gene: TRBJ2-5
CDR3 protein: CASSELGLAGGQETQYF
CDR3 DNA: TGTGCCAGCAGTGAATTGGGTCTAGCGGGGGGTCAAGAGACCCAGTACTTC

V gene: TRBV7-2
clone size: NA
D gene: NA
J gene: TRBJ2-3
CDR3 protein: CASSSFGQYTDTQYF
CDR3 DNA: TGTGCCAGCAGCTCCTTCGGACAGTACACAGATACGCAGTATTTT

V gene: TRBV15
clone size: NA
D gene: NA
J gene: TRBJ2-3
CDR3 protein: CATSRDLLASTDTQYF
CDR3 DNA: TGTGCCACCAGCAGAGATCTCCTAGCTAGCACAGATACGCAGTATTTT

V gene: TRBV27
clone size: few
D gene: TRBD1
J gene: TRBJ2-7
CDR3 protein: CASRDRGYEQYF
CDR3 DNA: TGTGCCAGCCGGGACAGGGGGTACGAGCAGTACTTC

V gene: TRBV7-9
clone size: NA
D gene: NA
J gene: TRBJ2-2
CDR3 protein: CASRPALQSTGELFF
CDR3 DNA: TGTGCCAGCAGACCTGCCCTCCAGTCCACCGGGGAGCTGTTTTTT

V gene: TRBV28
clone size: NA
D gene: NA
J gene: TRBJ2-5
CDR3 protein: CASSPGGGKETQYF
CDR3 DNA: TGTGCCAGCAGTCCCGGGGGTGGTAAAGAGACCCAGTACTTC